These T cell receptor beta chains were read from a single sample in a study of cytomegalovirus exposure and HLA in healthy donors. TCRdb keeps only in-frame clones here, not all; method: immunoSEQ multiplex PCR. This specimen shows about 91,000 clones; the ten leading clones hold 3.4%. Sequencing used PBMCs. The source of these receptors is a woman aged 25 to 39 in good health and CMV-seronegative. Both conserved end residues are part of each CDR3.

>TRBJ2-3|TRBV19
CASSGRLAGGRDTQYF
>TRBJ1-2|TRBV6-1
CASRGGAVTYYGYTF
>TRBJ1-1|TRBV19
CASSWGQGNTEAFF
>TRBJ2-3|TRBV27
CASSWRQGTRGDTQYF
>TRBJ2-7|TRBV6-1
CASYDQGRNSYEQYF
>TRBJ1-2|TRBV6-4
CASSLTGTANYGYTF
>TRBJ2-7|TRBV7-9
CASSQTGDEQYF
>TRBJ2-1|TRBV19
CASSGQGWDNEQFF
>TRBJ2-3|TRBV21-1
CASSKKGAGGPCITDTQYF
>TRBJ2-3|TRBV5-1
CASSFRGSLSSGQTGTQYF
>TRBJ1-2|TRBV2
CASSVLDTGGYGYTF
>TRBJ1-2|TRBV11-3
CASSLREDDRANYGYTF
>TRBJ2-5|TRBV19
CASRYSSGQETQYF
>TRBJ1-6|TRBV19
CATKPTGTGNSPLHF
>TRBJ2-3|TRBV7-3
CASSLNGGTATTDTQYF
>TRBJ2-7|TRBV15
CATSRDLLRQGAGEQYF
>TRBJ1-1|TRBV6-5
CASSGDRKNTEAFF
>TRBJ2-7|TRBV7-2
CASSYVGGEQYF
>TRBJ2-2|TRBV7-3
CASSSGGDGELFF
>TRBJ2-7|TRBV18
CASSPDRRTPSSYEQYF
>TRBJ2-7|TRBV5-5
CASGRTGGYEQYF
>TRBJ2-2|TRBV29-1
CSGGDWTTGELFF
>TRBJ2-1|TRBV7-3
CASSLTGARYNEQFF
>TRBJ2-5|TRBV9
CASSVGISGGTLQYF
>TRBJ1-2|TRBV20-1
CSLGDYGYTF
>TRBJ1-5|TRBV30
CAWGPGQAVENQPQHF
>TRBJ1-5|TRBV5-1
CASSVDGSNQPQHF
>TRBJ2-5|TRBV7-7
CASSHGRLQETQYF
>TRBJ1-5|TRBV27
CASSKGAGNLGQPQHF
>TRBJ1-1|TRBV30
CAWSSDRGTEAFF
>TRBJ1-2|TRBV5-1
CASTLLEGGGYTF
>TRBJ1-1|TRBV6-1
CASSEAWSVTEAFF
>TRBJ1-2|TRBV7-2
CASGPRGTPGQMYGYTF
>TRBJ2-3|TRBV6-5
CASSLYRGGTDTQYF
>TRBJ2-5|TRBV28
CASSLQGYQETQYF
>TRBJ1-1|TRBV5-1
CASSLGSNTEAFF
>TRBJ1-2|TRBV28
CASSSRGQSYGYTF
>TRBJ2-4|TRBV5-6
CASSAQGAKNIQYF
>TRBJ2-2|TRBV19
CASSIALNTGELFF
>TRBJ1-2|TRBV5-6
CASSGGSELNYGYTF
>TRBJ2-7|TRBV4-1
CASSQVLSYEQYF
>TRBJ2-5|TRBV6-1
CASSDSGRGQETQYF
>TRBJ2-5|TRBV25-1
CASSGTGTGIPQETQYF
>TRBJ2-5|TRBV7-2
CASSLTSGRASQETQYF
>TRBJ2-6|TRBV18
CASSPAGLSGANVLTF
>TRBJ1-2|TRBV5-1
CASSLLDGTGTVRFF
>TRBJ1-4|TRBV7-3
CASSLRPNEKLFF
>TRBJ1-1|TRBV19
CASSMVPGNTEAFF
>TRBJ1-3|TRBV14
CASSQRQGIGNTIYF
>TRBJ2-5|TRBV5-6
CASSLLREMETQYF